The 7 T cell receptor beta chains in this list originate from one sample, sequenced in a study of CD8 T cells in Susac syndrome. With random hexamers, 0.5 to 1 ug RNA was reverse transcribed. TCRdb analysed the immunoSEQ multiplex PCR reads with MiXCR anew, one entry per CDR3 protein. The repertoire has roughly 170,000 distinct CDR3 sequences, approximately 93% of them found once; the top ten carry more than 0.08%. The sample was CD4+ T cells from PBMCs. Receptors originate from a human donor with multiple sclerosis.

DNA of the CDR3: TGCAGTGCTCGGACAGGCACCTACAATGAGCAGTTCTTC. The encoded protein is CSARTGTYNEQFF. This chain joins TRBV20-1 and TRBJ2-1; TRBD1 matches at 7 bases. V dropped 5 bases and J dropped 2; count of bases not matched to a gene: 3. The CDR3 totals 13 residues. Germline assignment: CDR1 DFQATT and CDR2 SNEGSKA (reference sequence).

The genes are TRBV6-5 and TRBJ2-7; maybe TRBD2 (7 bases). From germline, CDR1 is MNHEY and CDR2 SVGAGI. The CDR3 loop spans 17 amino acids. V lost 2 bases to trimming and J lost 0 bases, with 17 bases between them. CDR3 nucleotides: TGTGCCAGCAGTTACATCGGGCGGGGGCCAAACTCCTACGAGCAGTACTTC. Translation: CASSYIGRGPNSYEQYF.

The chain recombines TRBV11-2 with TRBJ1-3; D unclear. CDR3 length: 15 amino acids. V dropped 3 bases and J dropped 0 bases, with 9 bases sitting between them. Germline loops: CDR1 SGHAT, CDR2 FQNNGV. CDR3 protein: CASSFRSSSGNTIYF. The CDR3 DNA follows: TGTGCCAGCAGCTTCCGCTCCAGCTCTGGAAACACCATATATTTT. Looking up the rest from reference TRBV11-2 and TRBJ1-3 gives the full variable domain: EAGVAQSPRYKIIEKRQSVAFWCNPISGHATLYWYQQILGQGPKLLIQFQNNGVVDDSQLPKDRFSAERLKGVDSTLKIQPAKLEDSAVYLCASSFRSSSGNTIYFGEGSWLTVV.

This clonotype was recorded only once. CDR3 residues: CATTPLAGEYNEQFF. The CDR3 DNA reads TGTGCCACCACACCCTTAGCGGGAGAATACAATGAGCAGTTCTTC. The J gene is TRBJ2-1, the V gene TRBV15; the match to TRBD2 covers 9 bases. In germline, CDR1 is LNHNV, CDR2 YYDKDF (reference sequence). The CDR3 length is 15 residues. J lost 4 bases, V lost 7 bases, and 8 bases had no gene match. The full variable domain, in which reference TRBV15 and TRBJ2-1 provide the parts outside the CDR3, is DAMVIQNPRYQVTQFGKPVTLSCSQTLNHNVMYWYQQKSSQAPKLLFHYYDKDFNNEADTPDNFQSRRPNTSFCFLDIRSPGLGDTAMYLCATTPLAGEYNEQFFGPGTRLTVL.

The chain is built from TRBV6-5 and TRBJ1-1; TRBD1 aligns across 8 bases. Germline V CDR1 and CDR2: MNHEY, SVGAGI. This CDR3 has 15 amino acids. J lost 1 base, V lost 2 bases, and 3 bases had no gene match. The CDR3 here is CASSYRGQGNTEAFF. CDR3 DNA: TGTGCCAGCAGTTACCGTGGACAGGGGAACACTGAAGCTTTCTTT.

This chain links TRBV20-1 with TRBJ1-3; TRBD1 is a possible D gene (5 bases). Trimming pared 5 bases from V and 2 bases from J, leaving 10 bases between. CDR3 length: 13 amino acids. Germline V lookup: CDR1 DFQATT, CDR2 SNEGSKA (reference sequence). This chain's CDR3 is CSAWGGAGNTIYF. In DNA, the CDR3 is TGCAGTGCTTGGGGGGGGGCTGGAAACACCATATATTTT.

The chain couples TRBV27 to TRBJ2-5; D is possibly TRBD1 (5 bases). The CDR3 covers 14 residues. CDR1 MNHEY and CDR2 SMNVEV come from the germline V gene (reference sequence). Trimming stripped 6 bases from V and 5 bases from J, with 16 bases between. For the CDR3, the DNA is TGTGCCAGCAGCCGGACACCCCTCGCGGAGACCCAGTACTTC. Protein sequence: CASSRTPLAETQYF.